This note documents a single T cell receptor beta chain sequence. Its antigen is not known. This specimen comes from a study of graft-versus-host responses after intestinal transplantation. Germline V gene data show CDR1 as MDHEN and CDR2 as SYDVKM. The CDR3 is 16 residues long. Deletions cut 6 bases from V and 0 bases from J, with 15 bases between. Sequencing used immunoSEQ multiplex PCR; TCRdb keeps in-frame clones, though not all of them. The data show 95,000 to 130,000 clones, with approximately 90% seen just once and over 0.15% held by the top ten. The sequence came from a human donor who received an intestinal transplant. The chain uses TRBV28 and TRBJ2-4, with unresolved D. Specimen: unstimulated CD4+ T cells sorted from spleen or lymph node cells, collected before intestinal transplant. CDR3 residues: CASSRGAILAKNIQYF. The CDR3 nucleotides read TGTGCCAGCAGCCGAGGCGCAATTCTAGCCAAAAACATTCAGTACTTC.